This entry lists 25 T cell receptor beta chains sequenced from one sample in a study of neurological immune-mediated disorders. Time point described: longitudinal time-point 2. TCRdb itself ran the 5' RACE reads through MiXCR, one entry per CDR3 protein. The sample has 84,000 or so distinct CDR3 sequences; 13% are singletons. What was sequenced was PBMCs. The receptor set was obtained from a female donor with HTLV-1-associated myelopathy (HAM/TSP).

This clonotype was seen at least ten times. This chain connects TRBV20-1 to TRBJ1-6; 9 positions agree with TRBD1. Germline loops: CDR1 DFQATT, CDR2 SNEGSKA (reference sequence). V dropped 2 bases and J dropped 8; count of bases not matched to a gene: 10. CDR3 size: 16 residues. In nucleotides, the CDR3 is TGCAGTGCTAGAAAGGCCGGGACAGGGTATGATTCACCCCTCCACTTT. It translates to CSARKAGTGYDSPLHF.

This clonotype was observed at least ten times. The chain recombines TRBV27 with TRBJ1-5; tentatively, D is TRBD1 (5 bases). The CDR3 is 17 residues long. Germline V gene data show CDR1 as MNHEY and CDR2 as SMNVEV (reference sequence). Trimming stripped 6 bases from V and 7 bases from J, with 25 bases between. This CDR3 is CASSPVAGPGRRQPQHF. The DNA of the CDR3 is TGTGCCAGCAGCCCAGTCGCAGGGCCAGGGCGGCGACAGCCCCAGCATTTT.

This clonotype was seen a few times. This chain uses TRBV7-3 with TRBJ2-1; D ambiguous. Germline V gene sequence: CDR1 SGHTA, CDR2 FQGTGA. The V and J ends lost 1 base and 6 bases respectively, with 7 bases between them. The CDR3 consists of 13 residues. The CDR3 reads CASSLNSGNEQFF. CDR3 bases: TGTGCCAGCAGCTTAAACTCGGGCAATGAGCAGTTCTTC.

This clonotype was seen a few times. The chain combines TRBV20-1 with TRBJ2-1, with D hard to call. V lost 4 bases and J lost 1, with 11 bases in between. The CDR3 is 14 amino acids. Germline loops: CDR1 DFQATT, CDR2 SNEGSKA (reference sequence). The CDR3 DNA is TGCAGTGCTAACTGGGAAGAGTCCTACAATGAGCAGTTCTTC. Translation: CSANWEESYNEQFF.

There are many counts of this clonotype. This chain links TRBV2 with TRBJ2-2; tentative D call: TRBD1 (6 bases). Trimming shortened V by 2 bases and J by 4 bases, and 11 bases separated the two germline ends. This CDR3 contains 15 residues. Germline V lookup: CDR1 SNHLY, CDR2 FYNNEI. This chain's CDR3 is CASSETDRPTGELFF. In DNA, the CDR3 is TGTGCCAGCAGTGAAACTGACAGGCCCACCGGGGAGCTGTTTTTT.

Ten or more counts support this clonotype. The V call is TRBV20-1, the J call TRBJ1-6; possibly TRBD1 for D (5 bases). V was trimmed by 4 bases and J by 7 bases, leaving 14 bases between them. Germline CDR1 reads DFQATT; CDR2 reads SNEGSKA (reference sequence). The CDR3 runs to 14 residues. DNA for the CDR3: TGCAGTGCTAACCCCTCTAAGGGGAATTCACCCCTCCACTTT. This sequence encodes CSANPSKGNSPLHF.

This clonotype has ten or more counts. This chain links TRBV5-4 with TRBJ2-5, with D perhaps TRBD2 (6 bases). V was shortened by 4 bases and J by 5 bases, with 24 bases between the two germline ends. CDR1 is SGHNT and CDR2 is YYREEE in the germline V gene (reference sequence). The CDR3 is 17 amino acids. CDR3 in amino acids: CASSPGEAPPQGETQYF. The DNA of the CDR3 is TGTGCCAGCAGCCCTGGGGAGGCCCCACCCCAAGGGGAGACCCAGTACTTC.

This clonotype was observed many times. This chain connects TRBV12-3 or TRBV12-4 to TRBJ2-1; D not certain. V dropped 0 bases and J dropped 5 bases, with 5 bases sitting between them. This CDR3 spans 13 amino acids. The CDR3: CASSLARNNEQFF. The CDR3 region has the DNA TGTGCCAGCAGTTTAGCGCGGAACAATGAGCAGTTCTTC.

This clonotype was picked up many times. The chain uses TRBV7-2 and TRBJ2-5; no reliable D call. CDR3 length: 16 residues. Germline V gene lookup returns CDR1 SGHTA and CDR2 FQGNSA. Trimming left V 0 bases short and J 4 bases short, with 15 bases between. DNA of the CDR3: TGTGCCAGCAGCTTAGCGCTTTGGGGATCGAGAGAGACCCAGTACTTC. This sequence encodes CASSLALWGSRETQYF. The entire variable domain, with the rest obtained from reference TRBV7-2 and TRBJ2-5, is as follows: GAGVSQSPSNKVTEKGKDVELRCDPISGHTALYWYRQSLGQGLEFLIYFQGNSAPDKSGLPSDRFSAERTGGSVSTLTIQRTQQEDSAVYLCASSLALWGSRETQYFGPGTRLLVL.

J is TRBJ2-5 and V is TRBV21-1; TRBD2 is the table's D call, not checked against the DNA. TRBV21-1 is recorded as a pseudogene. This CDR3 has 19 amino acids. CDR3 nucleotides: TGTGCCAGCAGCAGACAAGGACTAGCGGGATTTGAGTACCAAGAGACCCAGTACTTC. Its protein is CASSRQGLAGFEYQETQYF.

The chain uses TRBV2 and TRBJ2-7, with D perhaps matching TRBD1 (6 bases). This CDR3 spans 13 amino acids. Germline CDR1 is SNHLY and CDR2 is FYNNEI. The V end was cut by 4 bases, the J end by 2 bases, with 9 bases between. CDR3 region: CASSARTAYEQYF. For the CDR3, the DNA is TGTGCCAGCAGTGCGCGGACAGCCTACGAGCAGTACTTC.

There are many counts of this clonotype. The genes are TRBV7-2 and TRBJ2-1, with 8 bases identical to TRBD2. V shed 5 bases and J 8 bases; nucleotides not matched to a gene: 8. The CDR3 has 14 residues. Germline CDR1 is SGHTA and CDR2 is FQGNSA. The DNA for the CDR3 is TGTGCCAGCAGCCAGCAGCGGGGGAGGGATGAGCAGTTCTTC. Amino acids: CASSQQRGRDEQFF.

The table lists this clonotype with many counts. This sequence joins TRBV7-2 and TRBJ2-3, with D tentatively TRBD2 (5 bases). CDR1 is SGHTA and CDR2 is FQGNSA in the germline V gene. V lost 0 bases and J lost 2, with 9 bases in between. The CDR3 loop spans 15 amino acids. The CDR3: CASSLALAATDTQYF. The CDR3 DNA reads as TGTGCCAGCAGCTTAGCCCTAGCAGCCACAGATACGCAGTATTTT.

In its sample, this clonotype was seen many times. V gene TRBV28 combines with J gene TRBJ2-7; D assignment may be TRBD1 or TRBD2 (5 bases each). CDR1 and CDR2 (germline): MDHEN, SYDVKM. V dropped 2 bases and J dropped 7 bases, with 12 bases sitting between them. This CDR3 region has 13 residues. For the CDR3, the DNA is TGTGCCAGCAGTTTAAGAGAGGGGTGGGAGCAGTACTTC. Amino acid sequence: CASSLREGWEQYF.

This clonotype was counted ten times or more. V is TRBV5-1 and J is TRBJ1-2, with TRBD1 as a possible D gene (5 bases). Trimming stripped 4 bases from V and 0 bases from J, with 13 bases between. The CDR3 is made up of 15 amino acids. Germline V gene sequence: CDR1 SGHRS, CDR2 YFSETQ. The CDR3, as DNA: TGCGCCAGCAGCCCCCGTATGGGGGCTAACTATGGCTACACCTTC. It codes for CASSPRMGANYGYTF.

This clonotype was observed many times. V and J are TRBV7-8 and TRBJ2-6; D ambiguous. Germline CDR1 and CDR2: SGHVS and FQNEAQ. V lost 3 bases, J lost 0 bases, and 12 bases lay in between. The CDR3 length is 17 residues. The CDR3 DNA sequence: TGTGCCAGCAGCTTGTTCCCAGGAATCTCTGGGGCCAACGTCCTGACTTTC. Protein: CASSLFPGISGANVLTF.

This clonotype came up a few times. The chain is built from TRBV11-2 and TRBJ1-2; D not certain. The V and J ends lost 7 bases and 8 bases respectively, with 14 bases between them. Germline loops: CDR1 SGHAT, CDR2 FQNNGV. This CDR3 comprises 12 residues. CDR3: CASIHVLRGYTF. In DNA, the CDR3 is TGTGCCAGCATACACGTCCTGAGGGGCTACACCTTC.

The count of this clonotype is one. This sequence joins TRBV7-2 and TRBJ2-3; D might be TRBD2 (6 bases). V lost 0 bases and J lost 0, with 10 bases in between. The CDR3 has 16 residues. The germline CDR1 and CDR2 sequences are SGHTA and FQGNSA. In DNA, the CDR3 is TGTGCCAGCAGCTTAGCGCGCGGGGCTAGCACAGATACGCAGTATTTT. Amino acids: CASSLARGASTDTQYF. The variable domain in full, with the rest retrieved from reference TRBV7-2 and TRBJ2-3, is GAGVSQSPSNKVTEKGKDVELRCDPISGHTALYWYRQSLGQGLEFLIYFQGNSAPDKSGLPSDRFSAERTGGSVSTLTIQRTQQEDSAVYLCASSLARGASTDTQYFGPGTRLTVL.

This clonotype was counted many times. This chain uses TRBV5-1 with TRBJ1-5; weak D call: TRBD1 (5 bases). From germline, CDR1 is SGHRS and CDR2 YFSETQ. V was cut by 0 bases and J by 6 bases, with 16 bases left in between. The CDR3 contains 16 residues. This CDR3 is CASSLVPTDNGQPQHF. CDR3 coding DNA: TGCGCCAGCAGCTTGGTGCCGACAGATAATGGTCAGCCCCAGCATTTT.

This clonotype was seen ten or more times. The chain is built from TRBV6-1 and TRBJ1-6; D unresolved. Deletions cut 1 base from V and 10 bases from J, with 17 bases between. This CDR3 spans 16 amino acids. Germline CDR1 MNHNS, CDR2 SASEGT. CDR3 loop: CASSEDVLAPGSPLHF. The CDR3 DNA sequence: TGTGCCAGCAGTGAAGATGTTCTGGCACCGGGGTCACCCCTCCACTTT.

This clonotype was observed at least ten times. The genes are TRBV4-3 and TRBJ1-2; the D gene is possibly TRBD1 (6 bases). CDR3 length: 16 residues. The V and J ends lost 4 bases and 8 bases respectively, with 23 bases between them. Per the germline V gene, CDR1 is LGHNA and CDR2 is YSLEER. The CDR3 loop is CASSPSGTNTFWGYTF. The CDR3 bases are TGCGCCAGCAGCCCCTCCGGGACAAACACATTCTGGGGCTACACCTTC.

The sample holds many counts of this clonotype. The CDR3 reads CSARGQWTGGRTEAFF. CDR3 in DNA: TGCAGTGCTAGAGGCCAGTGGACAGGGGGCAGGACTGAAGCTTTCTTT. V is TRBV20-1 and J is TRBJ1-1, with TRBD1 identical over 11 bases. Germline trimming cut 1 base from V and 5 bases from J; bases unmatched to any gene: 9. There are 16 residues in the CDR3. Germline CDR1 is DFQATT and CDR2 is SNEGSKA (reference sequence).

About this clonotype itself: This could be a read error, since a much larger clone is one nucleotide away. CDR3 loop: CASSQGVVRSRTDTQYF. The CDR3 region has the DNA TGTGCCAGCAGCCAAGGGGTGGTGAGATCCCGCACAGATACGCAGTATTTT. This sequence joins TRBV4-2 and TRBJ2-3; D gene uncertain. The V gene's germline CDR1 is LGHNA and CDR2 YNFKEQ. The length of the CDR3 is 17 residues. Between the trimmed V and J ends, which lost 1 base and 1 base, there was a span of 15 bases.

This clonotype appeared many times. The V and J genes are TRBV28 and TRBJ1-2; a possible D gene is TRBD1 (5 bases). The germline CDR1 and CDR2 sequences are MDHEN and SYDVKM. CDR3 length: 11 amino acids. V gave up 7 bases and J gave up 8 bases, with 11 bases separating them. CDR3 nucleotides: TGTGCCAGCACTCGAGGGGTCGGCTACACCTTC. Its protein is CASTRGVGYTF.

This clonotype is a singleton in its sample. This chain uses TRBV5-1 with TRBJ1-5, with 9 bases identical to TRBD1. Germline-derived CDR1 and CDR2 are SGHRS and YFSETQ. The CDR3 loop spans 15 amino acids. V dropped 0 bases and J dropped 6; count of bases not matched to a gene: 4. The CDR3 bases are TGCGCCAGCAGCTTGGGGGACAGGGATGGTCAGCCCCAGCATTTT. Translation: CASSLGDRDGQPQHF.